Included here is one TCR beta chain sequence, with context. This specimen belongs to a study of blood T cell repertoires in COVID-19. The repertoire was sequenced with immunoSEQ multiplex PCR; TCRdb's copy has only in-frame clones and lacks some. There are a few hundred thousand clones in the sample; approximately 91% occur only once, and about 0.83% lies in the top ten. Germline V gene lookup returns CDR1 SGHRS and CDR2 YFSETQ. This CDR3 has 9 residues. Trimming stripped 9 bases from V and 5 bases from J, with 5 bases between. This TCR came from a woman aged 40 to 50 who had been exposed to COVID-19. V is TRBV5-1 and J is TRBJ2-5; D is undetermined. Material: PBMCs or T cells enriched from blood (not recorded which). The CDR3 nucleotides read TGCGCCATCCAGGAGACCCAGTACTTC. Its translation is CAIQETQYF.